The 10 T cell receptor gamma chains below were found in one sample sequenced in a study of human gamma delta and Vdelta1 T cells. TCRdb redid the clone calls on the PCR reads with CATT. The sample gives 7,000 to 10,000 gamma-chain clones, less than 55% of which show up once; over 2% is in the top ten. These receptors have no identified antigens. Material: Vdelta1 gamma-delta T cells from blood grown in culture (DOT cells). These receptors were collected from a human donor in good health.

This chain connects TRGV4 to TRGJP2. Trimming at V came to 0 bases and at J to 0 bases, leaving 7 bases not matched to a gene. The germline V gene encodes CDR1 EGSTGY and CDR2 YDSYTSSV. The CDR3 is 17 residues long. The CDR3 nucleotides are TGTGCCACCTGGGATGGGCCCATGTATAGTAGTGATTGGATCAAGACGTTT. Its translation: CATWDGPMYSSDWIKTF.

As for this clone: A much more abundant neighbour one base away suggests this may be a read error. The chain joins TRGV10 to TRGJP1. TRGV10 is classed as an ORF, of uncertain function. The V segment lost 8 bases and the J segment 2 bases; nucleotides outside the gene matches: 3. This CDR3 region has 13 residues. This chain's CDR3 is CAAWETTGWFKIF. The CDR3 DNA follows: TGTGCTGCGTGGGAAACCACTGGTTGGTTCAAGATATTT.

This clone was counted a few times. The chain recombines TRGV10 with TRGJP1. TRGV10 counts as an open reading frame of uncertain function. The trim removed 8 bases at V and 6 bases at J, leaving 7 bases unmatched. The CDR3 covers 13 residues. The chain's CDR3 is CAAWDYSGWFKIF. CDR3 sequence (DNA): TGTGCTGCGTGGGATTACTCTGGTTGGTTCAAGATATTT.

This clone occurred a few times. V is TRGV2 and J is TRGJ1 or TRGJ2. Germline CDR1 reads EGSNGY; CDR2 reads YDSYNSKV. The CDR3 runs 15 residues. Losses at the gene ends were 0 bases for V and 5 bases for J; bases not matched to a gene: 10. This CDR3 reads CATWDGPALDYKKLF. The CDR3 nucleotides are TGTGCCACCTGGGACGGGCCTGCTTTGGATTATAAGAAACTCTTT.

The chain couples TRGV9 to TRGJ1 or TRGJ2. The CDR3 is 10 residues long. Losses at the gene ends were 3 bases for V and 12 bases for J; bases not matched to a gene: 5. CDR1 and CDR2 from the germline V gene are GITISATS and ISYDGTV (reference sequence). In DNA, the CDR3 is TGTGCCTTGTGGGAGTCCCCGAAACTCTTT. It encodes CALWESPKLF.

The chain is built from TRGV10 and TRGJ1 or TRGJ2. TRGV10 is recorded as an ORF, its role being uncertain. The CDR3 runs 13 residues. The junction had 13 bases not matched to a gene; V was cut back by 8 bases and J by 8 bases. CDR3 amino acids: CAAWDYATHKKLF. The CDR3 DNA reads TGTGCTGCGTGGGATTACGCCACCCATAAGAAACTCTTT.

J is TRGJ1 or TRGJ2 and V is TRGV9. The CDR3 is 15 amino acids. The germline CDR1 and CDR2 sequences are GITISATS and ISYDGTV (reference sequence). V dropped 3 bases and J dropped 3; count of bases not matched to a gene: 11. CDR3 in amino acids: CALWEPRVPYYKKLF. The DNA of the CDR3 is TGTGCCTTGTGGGAGCCCCGTGTGCCTTATTATAAGAAACTCTTT.

V is TRGV9 and J is TRGJ1 or TRGJ2. CDR1 is GITISATS and CDR2 is ISYDGTV in the germline V gene (reference sequence). The CDR3 spans 14 residues. The ends lost 2 bases at V and 2 bases at J; junction bases unmatched: 6. This CDR3 reads CALWEATYYYKKLF. The DNA for the CDR3 is TGTGCCTTGTGGGAGGCAACTTATTATTATAAGAAACTCTTT.

This sequence joins TRGV4 and TRGJ1 or TRGJ2. This CDR3 region has 11 residues. The junction had 5 bases not matched to a gene; V was cut back by 3 bases and J by 9 bases. Germline V gene sequence: CDR1 EGSTGY, CDR2 YDSYTSSV. The CDR3 sequence is CATWDHCKKLF. CDR3 bases: TGTGCCACCTGGGATCATTGTAAGAAACTCTTT.

The chain joins TRGV4 to TRGJ1 or TRGJ2. With V trimmed by 0 bases and J by 1 base, 6 bases remained unmatched. The CDR3 has 15 amino acids. CDR1 and CDR2 (germline): EGSTGY, YDSYTSSV. The CDR3 DNA follows: TGTGCCACCTGGGATGGGCCTATTAATTATTATAAGAAACTCTTT. Translating it yields CATWDGPINYYKKLF.